These T cell receptor beta chains were read from a single sample in a study of T cell responses to AZD1222 COVID-19 vaccine. This table comes from immunoSEQ multiplex PCR, and its TCRdb copy is limited to in-frame clones, with some not included. The sample yields about 140,000 clones, roughly 90% seen once. Sequenced here: peripheral blood, sampled on day 0 of AZD1222 vaccination. These receptors came from an adult in good health. Each CDR3 is given with its conserved first and last residue. The D gene is left open where the match is weak. Size is omitted from some rows. Given values are once, few, many or a class for expanded clones.

-	TRBV7-2	TRBJ1-2	-	CASRARQSVWYGYTF	TGTGCCAGCAGGGCGCGACAGAGTGTGTGGTATGGCTACACCTTC
-	TRBV7-9	TRBJ2-2	-	CASSLAGGTGELFF	TGTGCCAGCAGCTTAGCAGGGGGAACCGGGGAGCTGTTTTTT
-	TRBV9	TRBJ2-3	-	CASSVATDTQYF	TGTGCCAGCAGCGTAGCGACAGATACGCAGTATTTT
few	TRBV2	TRBJ1-2	-	CASSDYGYGYTF	TGTGCCAGCAGTGACTACGGGTATGGCTACACCTTC
-	TRBV11-3	TRBJ2-5	TRBD1	CASSSRDRKETQYF	TGTGCCAGCAGCAGCCGGGACAGAAAAGAGACCCAGTACTTC
once	TRBV5-5	TRBJ1-5	-	CASSLSWRSQPQHF	TGTGCCAGCAGCTTGTCATGGAGGTCTCAGCCCCAGCATTTT
once	TRBV18	TRBJ1-3	-	CASSDGTPKGNTIYF	TGTGCCAGCTCAGACGGGACTCCGAAGGGAAACACCATATATTTT
-	TRBV7-8	TRBJ1-2	-	CASSLVPERDGYTF	TGTGCCAGCAGCTTAGTCCCGGAACGGGATGGCTACACCTTC
-	TRBV5-5	TRBJ2-2	-	CATQRGSIQTGELFF	TGTGCCACCCAAAGGGGGTCGATCCAAACCGGGGAGCTGTTTTTT
-	TRBV7-2	TRBJ2-3	TRBD2	CASSLGLAGDTQYF	TGTGCCAGCAGCTTAGGACTAGCGGGAGATACGCAGTATTTT
-	TRBV9	TRBJ1-5	-	CASLSSAGYSNQPQHF	TGTGCCAGCCTATCGAGCGCCGGGTATAGCAATCAGCCCCAGCATTTT
-	TRBV19	TRBJ2-1	TRBD1	CASSIRTGGNEVNEQFF	TGTGCCAGTAGTATCCGGACAGGGGGTAATGAGGTCAATGAGCAGTTCTTC
-	TRBV6-5	TRBJ2-3	-	CASSLMEDTQYF	TGTGCCAGCAGTTTGATGGAGGATACGCAGTATTTT
-	TRBV4-1	TRBJ1-1	-	CASSQGGNTEAFF	TGCGCCAGCAGCCAAGGGGGGAACACTGAAGCTTTCTTT
-	TRBV27	TRBJ2-1	-	CASSALGSGPLEQFF	TGTGCCAGCAGTGCGCTGGGGAGCGGACCGCTTGAGCAGTTCTTC
-	TRBV28	TRBJ1-1	-	CASVGSRVAAFF	TGTGCCAGCGTCGGGAGCCGGGTGGCAGCTTTCTTT
-	TRBV4-1	TRBJ2-5	TRBD1	CASSQRGPEGSQETQYF	TGCGCCAGCAGCCAAAGGGGGCCGGAAGGGAGCCAAGAGACCCAGTACTTC
-	TRBV11-2	TRBJ2-7	-	CASSLSFSRERGGEQYF	TGTGCCAGCAGCTTAAGTTTCTCGCGTGAGAGGGGGGGCGAGCAGTACTTC
-	TRBV10-3	TRBJ2-2	-	CATSLENTGELFF	TGTGCCACCAGCTTGGAGAATACCGGGGAGCTGTTTTTT
-	TRBV24-1	TRBJ2-1	-	CATSDLTPSSYNEQFF	TGTGCCACCAGTGATTTAACCCCGAGCTCCTACAATGAGCAGTTCTTC
-	TRBV18	TRBJ2-1	TRBD1	CASSPGTETNEQFF	TGTGCCAGCTCACCAGGGACAGAGACTAATGAGCAGTTCTTC
-	TRBV19	TRBJ2-5	-	CASSPDRETQYF	TGTGCCAGTAGCCCGGACAGAGAGACCCAGTACTTC
-	TRBV10-3	TRBJ1-5	-	CAISLGGNQPQHF	TGTGCCATCAGCTTGGGAGGAAATCAGCCCCAGCATTTT
-	TRBV7-9	TRBJ1-5	-	CASSAHGGENQPQHF	TGTGCCAGCAGCGCACACGGAGGAGAAAATCAGCCCCAGCATTTT
-	TRBV19	TRBJ1-1	-	CASSQTAMNTEAFF	TGTGCCAGTAGCCAGACGGCCATGAACACTGAAGCTTTCTTT
-	TRBV11-2	TRBJ2-7	-	CASTTFPNEQYF	TGTGCCAGCACCACCTTCCCCAACGAGCAGTACTTC
-	TRBV6-2/TRBV6-3	TRBJ2-7	-	CASSGTVAYEQYF	TGTGCCAGCAGTGGGACGGTGGCCTACGAGCAGTACTTC
-	TRBV5-1	TRBJ2-3	TRBD2	CASSSIAGTTDTQYF	TGCGCCAGCAGCTCAATAGCGGGGACCACAGATACGCAGTATTTT
-	TRBV7-9	TRBJ1-5	-	CASSFPGGNQPQHF	TGTGCCAGCAGCTTTCCGGGCGGCAATCAGCCCCAGCATTTT
-	TRBV2	TRBJ1-1	TRBD1	CADRDTLNTEAFF	TGTGCCGACAGGGACACTTTGAACACTGAAGCTTTCTTT
-	TRBV7-3	TRBJ1-5	-	CASSIPGVNQPQHF	TGTGCCAGCAGCATTCCGGGGGTTAATCAGCCCCAGCATTTT
-	TRBV5-8	TRBJ2-7	TRBD2	CASSRWTSMYEQYF	TGTGCCAGCAGCAGATGGACTAGTATGTACGAGCAGTACTTC
-	TRBV6-5	TRBJ2-7	-	CASSYNLGGIAYEQYF	TGTGCCAGCAGTTACAATTTGGGGGGAATAGCCTACGAGCAGTACTTC
-	TRBV11-3	TRBJ1-2	-	CASSSAGYGYTF	TGTGCCAGCAGCTCCGCTGGCTATGGCTACACCTTC
-	TRBV7-9	TRBJ2-1	-	CASSTRDSSYNEQFF	TGTGCCAGCAGCACCCGGGACTCATCCTACAATGAGCAGTTCTTC
-	TRBV28	TRBJ1-2	TRBD1	CASSFSIQGIGLYDYGYTF	TGTGCCAGCAGTTTCAGCATACAGGGGATCGGGTTGTATGACTATGGCTACACCTTC
-	TRBV28	TRBJ1-2	-	CASTRPGGYTF	TGTGCCAGCACTAGACCGGGAGGCTACACCTTC
few	TRBV5-8	TRBJ2-3	-	CASSPETDTQYF	TGTGCCAGCAGCCCGGAGACAGATACGCAGTATTTT
once	TRBV19	TRBJ2-7	-	CASSPLGFGDEQYF	TGTGCCAGTAGTCCTCTAGGGTTTGGCGACGAGCAGTACTTC
-	TRBV7-9	TRBJ1-1	-	CASSPLGRPEAFF	TGTGCCAGCAGCCCCCTGGGGCGTCCTGAAGCTTTCTTT
-	TRBV4-3	TRBJ1-2	-	CASSQVHWINYGYTF	TGCGCCAGCAGCCAAGTTCATTGGATCAACTATGGCTACACCTTC
-	TRBV5-5	TRBJ2-1	-	CASRVTDAAVYNEQFF	TGTGCCAGCAGGGTCACGGACGCAGCAGTCTACAATGAGCAGTTCTTC
-	TRBV6-5	TRBJ2-7	-	CASSYSIAEQYF	TGTGCCAGCAGTTACTCGATCGCCGAGCAGTACTTC
-	TRBV11-2	TRBJ2-2	-	CASSLSGELFF	TGTGCCAGCAGCTTATCCGGGGAGCTGTTTTTT
few	TRBV27	TRBJ1-1	-	CASSPIGVMNTEAFF	TGTGCCAGCAGTCCCATTGGGGTAATGAACACTGAAGCTTTCTTT
-	TRBV12-5	TRBJ2-2	TRBD2	CASGLVISGSAGELFF	TGTGCTAGTGGTTTGGTAATTAGCGGGAGCGCCGGGGAGCTGTTTTTT
-	TRBV11-3	TRBJ1-2	-	CASSARQNGYTF	TGTGCCAGCAGCGCCCGACAGAATGGCTACACCTTC
-	TRBV13	TRBJ1-1	-	CASSLGSGRGTEAFF	TGTGCCAGCAGCTTAGGTTCCGGGAGGGGCACTGAAGCTTTCTTT
few	TRBV29-1	TRBJ1-2	TRBD1	CSVADRDYGYTF	TGCAGCGTCGCGGACAGGGACTATGGCTACACCTTC
-	TRBV7-8	TRBJ2-1	-	CASSFGADEQFF	TGTGCCAGCAGCTTTGGGGCGGATGAGCAGTTCTTC
-	TRBV4-1	TRBJ2-1	TRBD2	CASSQDRAIAGVSNEQFF	TGCGCCAGCAGCCAAGATAGGGCCATAGCGGGAGTGTCAAATGAGCAGTTCTTC
-	TRBV2	TRBJ1-5	-	CASSETTGQPQHF	TGTGCCAGCAGTGAAACAACGGGTCAGCCCCAGCATTTT
-	TRBV11-2	TRBJ1-1	-	CASSLTGTSEAFF	TGTGCCAGCAGCTTAACCGGGACTTCTGAAGCTTTCTTT
-	TRBV6-2/TRBV6-3	TRBJ2-7	TRBD1	CASSFVRDSYEQYF	TGTGCCAGCAGCTTCGTCCGGGACAGCTACGAGCAGTACTTC
-	TRBV12-3/TRBV12-4	TRBJ1-4	-	CASSLGIEKLFF	TGTGCCAGCAGTTTGGGGATTGAAAAACTGTTTTTT
-	TRBV18	TRBJ2-3	TRBD2	CASSDSGATDTQYF	TGTGCCAGCTCAGATAGCGGGGCGACAGATACGCAGTATTTT
-	TRBV28	TRBJ1-6	-	CASSFPPGYNSPLHF	TGTGCCAGCAGTTTCCCCCCTGGCTATAATTCACCCCTCCACTTT
-	TRBV11-2	TRBJ2-7	TRBD1	CASSLVGFGTAISYEQYF	TGTGCCAGCAGCTTAGTCGGATTTGGGACAGCAATCTCCTACGAGCAGTACTTC
-	TRBV5-5	TRBJ1-1	-	CASSLSVNTEAFF	TGTGCCAGCAGCTTGTCAGTGAACACTGAAGCTTTCTTT
-	TRBV2	TRBJ1-5	-	CASSLNGNQPQHF	TGTGCCAGCAGTTTAAATGGCAATCAGCCCCAGCATTTT